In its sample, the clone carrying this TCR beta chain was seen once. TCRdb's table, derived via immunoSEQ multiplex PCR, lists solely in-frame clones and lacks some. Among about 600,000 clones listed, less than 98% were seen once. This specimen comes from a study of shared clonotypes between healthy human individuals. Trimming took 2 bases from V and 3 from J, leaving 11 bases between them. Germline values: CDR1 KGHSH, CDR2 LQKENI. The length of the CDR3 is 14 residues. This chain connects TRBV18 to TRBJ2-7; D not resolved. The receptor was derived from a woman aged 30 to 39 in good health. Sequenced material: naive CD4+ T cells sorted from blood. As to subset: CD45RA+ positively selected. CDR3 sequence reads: CASSPEGWDYEQYF. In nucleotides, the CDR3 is TGTGCCAGCTCACCAGAAGGGTGGGACTACGAGCAGTACTTC.